Presented here are 29 T cell receptor beta chains from one specimen sequenced in a study of identical twins. A single record per CDR3 protein comes from TCRdb applying MiXCR to the 5' RACE reads. The sample lists approximately 410,000 distinct CDR3 sequences; about 18% were seen once. The sequencing input was naive T cells sorted from blood. Every receptor here comes from a man aged 50 to 60 in good health.

V and J are TRBV20-1 and TRBJ2-5; 12 bases agree with TRBD1. The CDR3 runs to 17 residues. V dropped 6 bases and J dropped 5; count of bases not matched to a gene: 16. CDR1 and CDR2 (germline): DFQATT, SNEGSKA (reference sequence). In DNA form, the CDR3 reads TGCAGTGCGACTACTTCCGGGACAGGGGGCCGAAGGGAGACCCAGTACTTC. Protein product: CSATTSGTGGRRETQYF.

This clonotype was seen more than once but under ten times. The V gene is TRBV5-1, the J gene TRBJ2-7; TRBD1 is a possible D gene (6 bases). CDR1 is SGHRS, CDR2 YFSETQ, per germline. This CDR3 region has 13 residues. V was pared by 1 base and J by 5 bases, with 10 bases between. CDR3 sequence reads: CASSLLGAHEQYF. CDR3 DNA: TGCGCCAGCAGCTTGTTGGGGGCCCACGAGCAGTACTTC.

This clonotype was picked up a small number of times. The rearrangement joins TRBV20-1 to TRBJ2-1, with D tentatively TRBD1 (7 bases). Germline-derived CDR1 and CDR2 are DFQATT and SNEGSKA (reference sequence). The CDR3 is made up of 14 amino acids. Trimming stripped 6 bases from V and 5 bases from J, with 17 bases between. CDR3 region: CSAKDRRDHNEQFF. The CDR3 bases are TGCAGTGCCAAGGACAGGCGGGACCACAATGAGCAGTTCTTC.

This clonotype was detected a few times. V gene TRBV7-2 combines with J gene TRBJ2-5; tentative D call: TRBD1 (6 bases). The CDR3 is made up of 16 amino acids. Germline assignment: CDR1 SGHTA and CDR2 FQGNSA. Trimming took off 1 base at V and 5 bases at J, with 17 bases between the two ends. Written as DNA, the CDR3 is TGTGCCAGCAGCTTAGGGTATCCGGGACAAGGGGAGACCCAGTACTTC. As protein: CASSLGYPGQGETQYF. Complete variable domain (other parts from reference TRBV7-2 and TRBJ2-5): GAGVSQSPSNKVTEKGKDVELRCDPISGHTALYWYRQSLGQGLEFLIYFQGNSAPDKSGLPSDRFSAERTGGSVSTLTIQRTQQEDSAVYLCASSLGYPGQGETQYFGPGTRLLVL.

The chain joins TRBV29-1 to TRBJ1-1; TRBD1 aligns across 8 bases. The CDR3 spans 15 residues. Germline CDR1 SQVTM, CDR2 ANQGSEA. With 7 bases clipped from V and 0 bases from J, the junction kept 10 bases outside the gene matches. CDR3 DNA: TGCAGCGCCCCGGGGACAGGACACATGAACACTGAAGCTTTCTTT. Residues: CSAPGTGHMNTEAFF.

This clonotype was counted only a few times. This chain links TRBV6-1 with TRBJ2-1; the match to TRBD2 covers 9 bases. Germline CDR1 MNHNS, CDR2 SASEGT. This CDR3 region has 18 residues. J lost 0 bases, V lost 1 base, and 7 bases had no gene match. The CDR3 sequence: CASSEGTSAYPSYNEQFF. CDR3 DNA: TGTGCCAGCAGTGAAGGGACTAGCGCCTACCCCTCCTACAATGAGCAGTTCTTC.

This chain connects TRBV6-5 to TRBJ2-7; TRBD1 matches at 10 bases. Germline assignment: CDR1 MNHEY and CDR2 SVGAGI. With 3 bases clipped from V and 3 bases from J, the junction kept 5 bases outside the gene matches. This CDR3 comprises 15 residues. CDR3 DNA: TGTGCCAGCAGTTATCGGGACAGGGGTATCTACGAGCAGTACTTC. Encoded protein: CASSYRDRGIYEQYF.

This clonotype was seen only a few times. The chain combines TRBV20-1 with TRBJ2-5, with a possible D match to TRBD1 (7 bases). Between the trimmed V and J ends, which lost 1 base and 2 bases, there was a span of 11 bases. The CDR3 runs 14 residues. CDR1 DFQATT and CDR2 SNEGSKA come from the germline V gene (reference sequence). The CDR3 DNA is TGCAGTGCTAGAGGCGGGACAGCGCAAGAGACCCAGTACTTC. It encodes CSARGGTAQETQYF.

This clonotype appeared many times. V gene TRBV9 combines with J gene TRBJ2-7, with a tentative D call TRBD1 (5 bases). The germline V gene encodes CDR1 SGDLS and CDR2 YYNGEE. Trimming cost V 0 bases and J 7 bases, with 14 bases left between them. The CDR3 totals 14 residues. This CDR3 reads CASSVGRVMGEQYF. The CDR3, as DNA: TGTGCCAGCAGCGTAGGCAGGGTGATGGGAGAGCAGTACTTC.

V usage is TRBV5-4 and J usage is TRBJ2-7; 10 bases match TRBD2. The CDR3 is 17 amino acids. The germline V gene encodes CDR1 SGHNT and CDR2 YYREEE (reference sequence). V trimming: 0 bases; J trimming: 3 bases; junction bases outside the gene matches: 9. CDR3 coding DNA: TGTGCCAGCAGCTTGGCCGTCTTGGGGACTAGCGTCTACGAGCAGTACTTC. Protein: CASSLAVLGTSVYEQYF.

The chain has TRBV5-1 and TRBJ2-5; TRBD1 matches 9 bases. The CDR3 has 18 amino acids. The ends lost 4 bases at V and 5 bases at J; junction bases unmatched: 18. The V gene's germline CDR1 is SGHRS and CDR2 YFSETQ. CDR3 protein: CASSGSARSMTGGETQYF. The CDR3 DNA reads TGCGCCAGCAGCGGAAGCGCCCGCTCAATGACAGGGGGGGAGACCCAGTACTTC.

The chain joins TRBV6-5 to TRBJ1-2; 8 nucleotides line up with TRBD1. Germline CDR1 is MNHEY and CDR2 is SVGAGI. Trimming at V came to 6 bases and at J to 7 bases, leaving 4 bases not matched to a gene. CDR3 length equals 12 residues. The DNA of the CDR3 is TGTGCCAGCAGCCGACAGGGGTCTGGCTACACCTTC. This sequence encodes CASSRQGSGYTF.

The chain employs TRBV27 and TRBJ2-6; D uncertain. The CDR3 loop spans 13 amino acids. The V gene's germline CDR1 is MNHEY and CDR2 SMNVEV (reference sequence). The CDR3 reads CETMSSGANVLTF. CDR3 coding DNA: TGTGAAACCATGAGCTCTGGGGCCAACGTCCTGACTTTC.

The V and J genes are TRBV28 and TRBJ2-3; 9 nucleotides agree with TRBD1. The CDR3 is made up of 15 amino acids. CDR1 is MDHEN and CDR2 is SYDVKM in the germline V gene. Losses at the gene ends were 4 bases for V and 2 bases for J; bases not matched to a gene: 4. The CDR3 bases are TGTGCCAGCAGTTACAGGGGGCTAATCACAGATACGCAGTATTTT. This translates into CASSYRGLITDTQYF. Full variable domain (rest looked up from reference TRBV28 and TRBJ2-3): DVKVTQSSRYLVKRTGEKVFLECVQDMDHENMFWYRQDPGLGLRLIYFSYDVKMKEKGDIPEGYSVSREKKERFSLILESASTNQTSMYLCASSYRGLITDTQYFGPGTRLTVL.

This clonotype was picked up a small number of times. CDR3 DNA: TGTGCCAGCAGCCGGGGCGCTCTCTCCTACGAGCAGTACTTC. Translating gives CASSRGALSYEQYF. V is TRBV4-2 and J is TRBJ2-7; maybe TRBD1 (5 bases). Germline CDR1 LGHNA, CDR2 YNFKEQ. The V and J ends lost 4 bases and 0 bases respectively, with 10 bases between them. The CDR3 loop spans 14 amino acids.

The CDR3 reads CASSQEAGRAEETQYF. DNA of the CDR3: TGTGCCAGCAGCCAAGAAGCAGGGAGGGCCGAAGAGACCCAGTACTTC. V and J are TRBV3-1 and TRBJ2-5; 7 positions match TRBD2. V shed 0 bases and J 3 bases; nucleotides not matched to a gene: 7. The germline gives CDR1 LGHDT, CDR2 YNNKEL (reference sequence). The CDR3 is 16 residues long.

The rearrangement links TRBV7-2 to TRBJ2-1; D is unclear. Trimming cost V 7 bases and J 6 bases, with 13 bases left between them. The germline gives CDR1 SGHTA, CDR2 FQGNSA. The CDR3 extends over 13 amino acids. The CDR3 here is CASTPPNGNEQFF. In DNA form, the CDR3 reads TGTGCCAGCACACCACCAAACGGCAATGAGCAGTTCTTC.

The chain recombines TRBV12-3 or TRBV12-4 with TRBJ2-7; either TRBD1 or TRBD2 may supply D (7 bases each). This CDR3 region has 14 residues. V lost 6 bases, J lost 4 bases, and 16 bases lay in between. CDR3 loop: CASSPTGRDYEQYF. In DNA form, the CDR3 reads TGTGCCAGCAGCCCGACAGGGAGGGATTACGAGCAGTACTTC.

This sequence joins TRBV14 and TRBJ2-5; the D is unclear. Per germline, CDR1 SGHDN and CDR2 FVKESK. With 4 bases removed from V and 4 bases from J, the gap between germline ends came to 16 bases. The length of the CDR3 is 15 residues. The CDR3 DNA reads TGTGCCAGCAGCCCTTCGGGTAGGGTTTCAGAGACCCAGTACTTC. Translating gives CASSPSGRVSETQYF.

This clonotype was seen more than once but under ten times. The chain couples TRBV20-1 to TRBJ1-1, with 8 bases matching TRBD1. The CDR3 is made up of 15 amino acids. Germline CDR1 and CDR2: DFQATT and SNEGSKA (reference sequence). Losses at the gene ends were 2 bases for V and 1 base for J; bases not matched to a gene: 6. The CDR3, as DNA: TGCAGTGCTAGAAGGTTCGGACAGGGGAACACTGAAGCTTTCTTT. This gives the protein CSARRFGQGNTEAFF.

This clonotype has a count of ten or more. The rearrangement uses TRBV11-1 and TRBJ2-5, with D perhaps matching TRBD1 (5 bases). Germline CDR1 SGHAT, CDR2 FQDESV (reference sequence). CDR3 size: 15 residues. V lost 2 bases, J lost 6 bases, and 16 bases lay in between. CDR3 amino acids: CASSLSLTATKTQYF. CDR3 nucleotide sequence: TGTGCCAGCAGCTTATCTCTGACAGCTACGAAGACCCAGTACTTC.

Ten or more counts support this clonotype. V and J are TRBV5-1 and TRBJ2-7; TRBD1 matches 8 bases. CDR1 and CDR2 from the germline V gene are SGHRS and YFSETQ. This CDR3 region has 13 residues. V lost 0 bases, J lost 12 bases, and 8 bases stayed unmatched. This chain's CDR3 is CASSLGGQETSYF. CDR3 nucleotides: TGCGCCAGCAGCTTGGGGGGACAGGAGACATCGTACTTC.

The chain employs TRBV5-1 and TRBJ2-5; 10 nucleotides agree with TRBD2. CDR1 is SGHRS, CDR2 YFSETQ, per germline. The J segment lost 5 bases and the V segment lost 6 bases, leaving 13 bases of the junction unmatched. CDR3 size: 16 residues. The CDR3 coding sequence is TGCGCCAGCACGATGAACCTAGCGGGAGAGTACGAGACCCAGTACTTC. Encoded protein: CASTMNLAGEYETQYF. Full variable domain (missing parts from reference TRBV5-1 and TRBJ2-5): KAGVTQTPRYLIKTRGQQVTLSCSPISGHRSVSWYQQTPGQGLQFLFEYFSETQRNKGNFPGRFSGRQFSNSRSEMNVSTLELGDSALYLCASTMNLAGEYETQYFGPGTRLLVL.

This clonotype was seen repeatedly, ten times or more. This rearrangement joins TRBV10-1 to TRBJ1-2, with 9 bases identical to TRBD1. Germline trimming cut 6 bases from V and 2 bases from J; bases unmatched to any gene: 1. This CDR3 region has 13 residues. Germline V CDR1 and CDR2: WNHNN, SYGVQD (reference sequence). The CDR3 region is CASSGTGNYGYTF. CDR3 nucleotide sequence: TGCGCCAGCAGCGGGACAGGGAACTATGGCTACACCTTC.

In this sample, this clonotype turned up once. The chain recombines TRBV20-1 with TRBJ2-3; a possible D gene is TRBD1 (6 bases). Germline assignment: CDR1 DFQATT and CDR2 SNEGSKA (reference sequence). V was pared by 6 bases and J by 0 bases, with 16 bases between. The CDR3 length is 15 residues. The CDR3 DNA sequence: TGCAGTGCCATGGGGGCTTGGACTAGCACAGATACGCAGTATTTT. This gives the protein CSAMGAWTSTDTQYF.

This clonotype was observed a handful of times. The chain combines TRBV5-1 with TRBJ2-1, with TRBD2 matching over 10 bases. The CDR3 runs 16 residues. Germline V gives CDR1 SGHRS, CDR2 YFSETQ. The V gene end was trimmed by 2 bases and the J gene end by 5 bases; junction bases not matched to a gene: 7. The CDR3 region has the DNA TGCGCCAGCAGCTTTGCTAGCGGGAGAGTAAACAATGAGCAGTTCTTC. Encoded protein: CASSFASGRVNNEQFF.

This clonotype was detected only a few times. The chain is built from TRBV7-3 and TRBJ1-2; 8 bases align to TRBD1. The CDR3 is made up of 15 amino acids. Germline CDR1 SGHTA, CDR2 FQGTGA. The ends lost 5 bases at V and 7 bases at J; junction bases unmatched: 12. CDR3 nucleotide sequence: TGTGCCAGCAGCCCAAACGCCCAGGGGGCAGGTGGCTACACCTTC. It specifies CASSPNAQGAGGYTF.

This clonotype was detected a few times. The rearrangement uses TRBV12-3 or TRBV12-4 and TRBJ1-1; 8 bases fit TRBD1. V was pared by 1 base and J by 6 bases, with 4 bases of the junction left unmatched. The CDR3 is 14 amino acids. The CDR3 protein is CASSLDDRGAEAFF. DNA for the CDR3: TGTGCCAGCAGTTTAGACGACAGGGGCGCTGAAGCTTTCTTT.

A few counts support this clonotype. The CDR3 DNA is TGTGCCAGCAGCCGAACCAGCCTCAGGGGGGGCTGGGAAGCAACTGAAGCTTTCTTT. Protein product: CASSRTSLRGGWEATEAFF. The J gene is TRBJ1-1, the V gene TRBV11-1; 7 nucleotides line up with TRBD1. CDR1 and CDR2 from the germline V gene are SGHAT and FQDESV (reference sequence). Trimming removed 5 bases from V and 5 bases from J; junction bases left unmatched: 23. This CDR3 contains 19 residues.